Presented here are 8 T cell receptor beta chains from one specimen sequenced in a study of immune evolution from preneoplasia to lung adenocarcinoma (dated by TCRdb to about 2021). Library prep was done by the immunoSEQ multiplex PCR assay. This immuneACCESS table, as held by TCRdb, lists in-frame sequences with V and J called but not all clones. Of the missing ones, under half trace to an unresolved V gene in checked studies; the others have no known cause. The sample yields 4,500 to 5,000 clones; 80% to 90% were counted once. The leading ten clones occupy less than 2.5% of the sample. Sequencing used FFPE atypical adenomatous hyperplasia tissue from the lung. The sample's cell subset or site label is to be understood as: atypical adenomatous hyperplasia (AAH), lung preneoplasia. Every receptor here comes from a person aged 65 to 79 with lung adenocarcinoma.

This chain joins TRBV6-5 and TRBJ1-1; D is unclear. CDR3 length: 13 amino acids. V was clipped by 4 bases and J by 3 bases, with 9 bases between them. Germline CDR1 MNHEY, CDR2 SVGAGI. The CDR3 reads CASSFVEDTEAFF. In nucleotides, the CDR3 is TGTGCCAGCAGTTTCGTCGAGGACACTGAAGCTTTCTTT.

CDR3 region: CASSDSTGGNDIQYF. CDR3 DNA: TGTGCCAGCAGCGACTCGACAGGGGGTAATGACATTCAGTACTTC. The gene calls are TRBV9 and TRBJ2-4; 9 bases match TRBD1. The V segment lost 3 bases and the J segment 8 bases; nucleotides outside the gene matches: 9. The CDR3 runs 15 residues. Germline V CDR1 and CDR2: SGDLS, YYNGEE.

V and J are TRBV6-5 and TRBJ2-7; 12 bases map to TRBD2. V dropped 6 bases and J dropped 2; count of bases not matched to a gene: 5. Germline-derived CDR1 and CDR2 are MNHEY and SVGAGI. This CDR3 is built from 15 residues. The CDR3 loop reads CASRRTSGTPYEQYF. DNA of the CDR3: TGTGCCAGCAGAAGGACTAGCGGGACCCCCTACGAGCAGTACTTC.

This CDR3 reads CASSHQDTNTEAFF. CDR3 nucleotide sequence: TGTGCCAGCAGTCACCAAGACACGAACACTGAAGCTTTCTTT. J is TRBJ1-1 and V is TRBV6-6, with D uncertain. The CDR3 has 14 amino acids. V was trimmed by 5 bases and J by 1 base, leaving 11 bases between them. CDR1 is MNHNY, CDR2 SVGAGI, per germline (reference sequence).

The rearrangement links TRBV11-3 to TRBJ2-7; D possibly corresponds to TRBD2 (5 bases). The V gene's germline CDR1 is SGHNT and CDR2 YENEEA. The CDR3 contains 15 residues. The germline V and J ends were trimmed by 1 base and 5 bases, with 15 bases remaining between them. The CDR3 coding sequence is TGTGCCAGCAGCTTAGGAGCGGCTGCCGATGACGAGCAGTACTTC. It translates to CASSLGAAADDEQYF.

The chain joins TRBV5-8 to TRBJ2-1; 7 nucleotides agree with TRBD2. Germline CDR1 is SGHTS and CDR2 is YDEGEE. This CDR3 is 15 amino acids long. The V segment lost 4 bases and the J segment 7 bases; nucleotides outside the gene matches: 11. The DNA for the CDR3 is TGTGCCAGCAGCCCAAGGGTGGGAGGGATGAATGAGCAGTTCTTC. Protein: CASSPRVGGMNEQFF.

The V call is TRBV2, the J call TRBJ2-5; 10 positions match TRBD2. V lost 5 bases and J lost 5; bases outside the gene matches: 8. The CDR3 contains 15 residues. Germline CDR1 reads SNHLY; CDR2 reads FYNNEI. CDR3 region: CASSSRTSGSETQYF. Here the CDR3 DNA reads TGTGCCAGCAGTAGCCGGACTAGCGGTTCGGAGACCCAGTACTTC.

The chain links TRBV15 to TRBJ1-2; tentative D call: TRBD1 (6 bases). This CDR3 spans 14 amino acids. Between the trimmed V and J ends, which lost 3 bases and 3 bases, there was a span of 11 bases. CDR1 and CDR2 (germline): LNHNV, YYDKDF (reference sequence). As DNA, the CDR3 is TGTGCCACCAGCAGTGTAGGGGGACACTATGGCTACACCTTC. Residues: CATSSVGGHYGYTF.